The clone carrying this TCR beta chain was counted a few times. These data originate in a study of blood T cell repertoires in COVID-19. Looking at the study overall: Acute and convalescent COVID-19 specimens originated in the United States, Italy and Spain.

The CDR3 is 13 residues long. V lost 5 bases and J lost 9; bases outside the gene matches: 4. Germline CDR1 SGHTA, CDR2 FQGTGA. Only in-frame clones appear in the TCRdb table, and some are missing; sequencing was by immunoSEQ multiplex PCR. The repertoire has roughly 90,000 clones, roughly 84% of them found once; the top ten carry roughly 12%. The TCR sequence derives from a human donor in a cohort sampled during active COVID-19. The V gene is TRBV7-3, the J gene TRBJ2-1; 10 bases match TRBD2. What was sequenced was peripheral blood. In DNA form, the CDR3 reads TGTGCCAGCAGCGAAGCTAGCGGGGGTGAGCAGTTCTTC. Its protein is CASSEASGGEQFF.